Below, 23 T cell receptor beta chains from the same sample are listed, as sequenced in a study of blood T cell repertoires in COVID-19. This table comes from immunoSEQ multiplex PCR, and its TCRdb copy is limited to in-frame clones, with some not included. The sample contains approximately 32,000 clones, about 89% of which appear only once. Sequenced material: peripheral blood. The receptor set was obtained from a man aged 55 to 69 with acute or convalescent COVID-19.

This clone was seen just once. The gene calls are TRBV12-5 and TRBJ2-2; TRBD1 matches 9 bases. Germline assignment: CDR1 LGHNT and CDR2 FRNRAP. The CDR3 contains 15 residues. J gave up 2 bases and V 5 bases, and 3 bases lay outside the gene matches. The CDR3, as DNA: TGTGCTAGTGGTCTTACAGGGGGCAACACCGGGGAGCTGTTTTTT. As protein: CASGLTGGNTGELFF.

This rearrangement joins TRBV6-5 to TRBJ2-7, with D possibly being TRBD1 (5 bases). CDR1 and CDR2 (germline): MNHEY, SVGAGI. The CDR3 is made up of 15 amino acids. V lost 0 bases, J lost 3 bases, and 12 bases lay in between. The CDR3 spells CASSYSADTYYEQYV. The CDR3 DNA reads TGTGCCAGCAGTTACTCTGCGGACACTTACTACGAGCAGTACGTC.

The chain combines TRBV5-1 with TRBJ2-3; a weak D match, TRBD2 (6 bases). Germline assignment: CDR1 SGHRS and CDR2 YFSETQ. The CDR3 is made up of 15 amino acids. V dropped 3 bases and J dropped 0 bases, with 11 bases sitting between them. The CDR3: CASSWSGTSTDTQYF. Here the CDR3 DNA reads TGCGCCAGCAGCTGGTCTGGGACTAGCACAGATACGCAGTATTTT. The full variable domain, in which reference TRBV5-1 and TRBJ2-3 provide the parts outside the CDR3, is KAGVTQTPRYLIKTRGQQVTLSCSPISGHRSVSWYQQTPGQGLQFLFEYFSETQRNKGNFPGRFSGRQFSNSRSEMNVSTLELGDSALYLCASSWSGTSTDTQYFGPGTRLTVL.

The chain employs TRBV30 and TRBJ2-1; possible D gene TRBD2, 5 bases. Per germline, CDR1 GTSNPN and CDR2 SVGIG (reference sequence). With 2 bases removed from V and 7 bases from J, the gap between germline ends came to 12 bases. The CDR3 contains 13 residues. CDR3 amino acids: CAWSWTGGNEQFF. The CDR3 region has the DNA TGTGCCTGGAGTTGGACGGGCGGGAATGAGCAGTTCTTC.

A few counts support this clone. The genes are TRBV28 and TRBJ1-6; no reliable D call. The germline V gene encodes CDR1 MDHEN and CDR2 SYDVKM. Trimming left V 6 bases short and J 9 bases short, with 12 bases between. The CDR3 runs 13 residues. The CDR3 nucleotides read TGTGCCAGCAGGAGAGGTGTAAGTTCACCCCTCCACTTT. As protein: CASRRGVSSPLHF.

The V call is TRBV12-3 or TRBV12-4, the J call TRBJ1-4; perhaps TRBD1 as D (5 bases). The CDR3 extends over 13 amino acids. V lost 5 bases and J lost 7, with 11 bases in between. CDR3 loop: CASSPGMGEKLFF. The CDR3 region has the DNA TGTGCCAGCAGTCCAGGGATGGGTGAAAAACTGTTTTTT.

The rearrangement joins TRBV19 to TRBJ2-3; TRBD1 agrees at 7 bases. Germline lookup yields CDR1 LNHDA and CDR2 SQIVND (reference sequence). This CDR3 has 17 amino acids. The V segment lost 3 bases and the J segment 1 base; nucleotides outside the gene matches: 10. The CDR3 DNA follows: TGTGCCAGTAGTATCCTAGACAGGGAATTTGGCACAGATACGCAGTATTTT. It translates to CASSILDREFGTDTQYF.

The chain carries TRBV29-1 and TRBJ1-2; the match to TRBD1 covers 7 bases. Trimming at V came to 8 bases and at J to 4 bases, leaving 10 bases not matched to a gene. The CDR3 loop spans 13 amino acids. The germline CDR1 and CDR2 sequences are SQVTM and ANQGSEA. The CDR3, as DNA: TGCAGCTCTTCGCAGGGGGATGCCTATGGCTACACCTTC. Its translation: CSSSQGDAYGYTF.

This clone has a single count. This chain joins TRBV11-3 and TRBJ1-2, with 9 bases aligning to TRBD1. The CDR3 is 15 amino acids. V lost 0 bases, J lost 4 bases, and 3 bases stayed unmatched. The germline V gene encodes CDR1 SGHNT and CDR2 YENEEA. The CDR3 sequence is CASSLEGQGSYGYTF. For the CDR3, the DNA is TGTGCCAGCAGCTTAGAGGGACAGGGTTCCTATGGCTACACCTTC.

This chain connects TRBV29-1 to TRBJ2-2; possible D gene TRBD1, 6 bases. V lost 6 bases and J 0 bases, leaving 17 bases between the germline ends. The germline gives CDR1 SQVTM, CDR2 ANQGSEA. This CDR3 has 16 residues. CDR3 sequence: CSVKAGTIANTGELFF. DNA for the CDR3: TGCAGCGTAAAAGCCGGGACAATAGCGAACACCGGGGAGCTGTTTTTT.

The chain carries TRBV24-1 and TRBJ1-3; D is ambiguous. There are 13 residues in the CDR3. The germline gives CDR1 KGHDR, CDR2 SFDVKD. Trimming left V 2 bases short and J 5 bases short, with 6 bases between. This CDR3 is CATSDSFRNTIYF. CDR3 DNA: TGTGCCACCAGTGATTCATTCCGAAACACCATATATTTT.

This rearrangement joins TRBV7-2 to TRBJ2-2; TRBD1 agrees at 9 bases. J lost 0 bases, V lost 2 bases, and 1 base had no gene match. The CDR3 loop spans 16 amino acids. Germline CDR1 is SGHTA and CDR2 is FQGNSA. The CDR3: CASSLRTGANTGELFF. DNA of the CDR3: TGTGCCAGCAGCTTAAGGACAGGGGCGAACACCGGGGAGCTGTTTTTT.

The V gene is TRBV24-1, the J gene TRBJ1-2; 8 bases match TRBD1. With 2 bases clipped from V and 3 bases from J, the junction kept 4 bases outside the gene matches. Germline V lookup: CDR1 KGHDR, CDR2 SFDVKD. This CDR3 comprises 15 residues. DNA for the CDR3: TGTGCCACCAGTGATTCCAGGGGGCATTACTATGGCTACACCTTC. It codes for CATSDSRGHYYGYTF.

The rearrangement links TRBV19 to TRBJ1-3, with D hard to call. The CDR3 covers 16 residues. Germline V gives CDR1 LNHDA, CDR2 SQIVND (reference sequence). The V gene lost 3 bases and the J gene lost 0 bases, with 12 bases spanning the gap. CDR3 DNA sequence: TGTGCCAGTAGTATCCTTCCGGGGAGCTCTGGAAACACCATATATTTT. It codes for CASSILPGSSGNTIYF.

The CDR3 DNA sequence: TGTGCCAGCTCACCATGGGGACAGAACAATCAGCCCCAGCATTTT. Translating it yields CASSPWGQNNQPQHF. The rearrangement joins TRBV18 to TRBJ1-5; 7 bases match TRBD1. Per germline, CDR1 KGHSH and CDR2 LQKENI. V trimming: 2 bases; J trimming: 3 bases; junction bases outside the gene matches: 4. The CDR3 loop spans 15 amino acids.

The chain is built from TRBV7-3 and TRBJ2-1, with TRBD2 identical over 13 bases. CDR1 and CDR2 (germline): SGHTA, FQGTGA. CDR3 length: 19 amino acids. With V trimmed by 0 bases and J by 0 bases, 5 bases remained unmatched. The CDR3 spells CASSLTPRLAGGSYNEQFF. CDR3 DNA: TGTGCCAGCAGCTTAACCCCACGACTAGCGGGAGGCTCCTACAATGAGCAGTTCTTC.

V is TRBV29-1 and J is TRBJ2-7; D possibly corresponds to TRBD1 (6 bases). CDR1 and CDR2 (germline): SQVTM, ANQGSEA. CDR3 length: 15 amino acids. V dropped 0 bases and J dropped 1 base, with 13 bases sitting between them. The CDR3 region has the DNA TGCAGCGTTGAAGATCGGAACAGGGCGTCCTACGAGCAGTACTTC. It encodes CSVEDRNRASYEQYF.

The sample holds one count of this clone. The chain has TRBV7-8 and TRBJ1-2; 8 nucleotides line up with TRBD1. This CDR3 is built from 14 residues. The V segment lost 5 bases and the J segment 3 bases; nucleotides outside the gene matches: 5. Germline CDR1 SGHVS, CDR2 FQNEAQ. The CDR3 region has the DNA TGTGCCAGCAGCCCCACAGGGGGTGACTATGGCTACACCTTC. Translating it yields CASSPTGGDYGYTF.

CDR3 DNA sequence: TGTGCCTGGGTTTCCCAGGGGGCGGGAAGCTATGGCTACACCTTC. Its translation: CAWVSQGAGSYGYTF. V is TRBV30 and J is TRBJ1-2; TRBD1 matches 8 bases. This CDR3 comprises 15 residues. Trimming cost V 5 bases and J 4 bases; bases outside gene matches: 12. The germline gives CDR1 GTSNPN, CDR2 SVGIG (reference sequence).

This clone was picked up one time. This rearrangement joins TRBV2 to TRBJ2-2; TRBD2 aligns across 11 bases. J gave up 6 bases and V 4 bases, and 1 base lay outside the gene matches. Germline assignment: CDR1 SNHLY and CDR2 FYNNEI. The CDR3 consists of 14 residues. The CDR3 DNA sequence: TGTGCCAGCAGTGTTAGCGGGAGGGCCGGGGAGCTGTTTTTT. Translation: CASSVSGRAGELFF.

This chain uses TRBV7-9 with TRBJ2-3; a possible D gene is TRBD2 (6 bases). CDR3 size: 14 residues. The V and J ends lost 3 bases and 2 bases respectively, with 9 bases between them. CDR1 and CDR2 (germline): SEHNR, FQNEAQ (reference sequence). Here the CDR3 reads CASSLAGTTDTQYF. CDR3 in DNA: TGTGCCAGCAGCTTGGCGGGAACCACAGATACGCAGTATTTT. The entire variable domain, with the rest obtained from reference TRBV7-9 and TRBJ2-3, is as follows: DTGVSQNPRHKITKRGQNVTFRCDPISEHNRLYWYRQTLGQGPEFLTYFQNEAQLEKSRLLSDRFSAERPKGSFSTLEIQRTEQGDSAMYLCASSLAGTTDTQYFGPGTRLTVL.

CDR3 residues: CASRAEAWGTEAFF. The DNA for the CDR3 is TGTGCCTCTAGGGCGGAGGCCTGGGGCACTGAAGCTTTCTTT. The chain couples TRBV19 to TRBJ1-1, with D unclear. Germline CDR1 and CDR2: LNHDA and SQIVND (reference sequence). The CDR3 is 14 residues long. Trimming removed 11 bases from V and 4 bases from J, with 20 bases in between.

The V gene is TRBV24-1, the J gene TRBJ2-1; the match to TRBD1 covers 10 bases. Germline loops: CDR1 KGHDR, CDR2 SFDVKD. V dropped 4 bases and J dropped 8; count of bases not matched to a gene: 7. The CDR3 extends over 15 amino acids. The CDR3 region is CATSDSDRGYDEQFF. DNA of the CDR3: TGTGCCACCAGTGACTCGGACAGGGGGTACGATGAGCAGTTCTTC.